Shown below are 18 T cell receptor beta chains from a single sample sequenced in a study of CD8 T cells in ankylosing spondylitis. TCRdb analysed the 5' RACE reads with MiXCR anew, one entry per CDR3 protein. Among 210,000 or so distinct CDR3 sequences listed, under 8.5% were seen once. Material: blood, either unsorted or a sorted T cell fraction (not recorded which). The receptors were gathered from a female donor with ankylosing spondylitis or in good health (not recorded which).

This rearrangement joins TRBV7-9 to TRBJ2-7; possible D gene TRBD1, 6 bases. This CDR3 region has 14 residues. From germline, CDR1 is SEHNR and CDR2 FQNEAQ (reference sequence). Trimming removed 5 bases at V and 2 bases at J, with 13 bases between. Here the CDR3 reads CASSEGVVAYEQYF. CDR3 DNA sequence: TGTGCCAGCAGCGAGGGGGTCGTGGCCTACGAGCAGTACTTC.

Regarding this clonotype: Relative to the germline gene, one junction end is altered; a read error may explain this. The chain is built from TRBV6-2 or TRBV6-3 and TRBJ1-1; D is uncertain. CDR3 length: 14 residues. Germline V CDR1 and CDR2: MNHEY, SVGEGT. The CDR3, as DNA: TGCGCCAGCAGTTTCAGGAATATGAACAGTGAAGCTTTCTTT. Its protein is CASSFRNMNSEAFF.

Many counts were recorded for this clonotype. This chain links TRBV12-3 or TRBV12-4 with TRBJ2-4, with D unclear. The CDR3 loop spans 13 amino acids. Trimming removed 6 bases from V and 5 bases from J, with 11 bases in between. Written as DNA, the CDR3 is TGTGCCAGCAGCCACAACGGAGAAAACATTCAGTACTTC. Amino acids: CASSHNGENIQYF.

This clonotype was counted a few times. The CDR3 bases are TGTGCCAGCAAAGTAGGGACAGATACGCAGTATTTT. Amino acids: CASKVGTDTQYF. This chain uses TRBV28 with TRBJ2-3; D ambiguous. The ends were cut back, 7 bases at V and 3 bases at J, with 8 bases in the middle. The CDR3 spans 12 residues. Germline V lookup: CDR1 MDHEN, CDR2 SYDVKM.

As for this clonotype: One junction end does not reproduce the germline sequence, and a read error may be involved. V usage is TRBV5-1 and J usage is TRBJ2-1; TRBD2 matches at 10 bases. The germline V gene encodes CDR1 SGHRS and CDR2 YFSETQ. This CDR3 is built from 15 residues. This chain's CDR3 is CASSLELAGYNEQLF. In DNA form, the CDR3 reads TGCGCCAGCAGCTTGGAACTAGCGGGATACAATGAGCAGCTCTTC.

J is TRBJ2-5 and V is TRBV29-1, with D possibly matching TRBD1 (5 bases). CDR1 SQVTM and CDR2 ANQGSEA come from the germline V gene. The CDR3 has 14 residues. V was clipped by 1 base and J by 4 bases, with 13 bases between them. The CDR3 loop reads CSVEGIRVGETQYF. In nucleotides, the CDR3 is TGCAGCGTTGAAGGGATCAGGGTAGGAGAGACCCAGTACTTC. Full variable domain (rest looked up from reference TRBV29-1 and TRBJ2-5): SAVISQKPSRDICQRGTSLTIQCQVDSQVTMMFWYRQQPGQSLTLIATANQGSEATYESGFVIDKFPISRPNLTFSTLTVSNMSPEDSSIYLCSVEGIRVGETQYFGPGTRLLVL.

The table lists this clonotype with many counts. The chain uses TRBV20-1 and TRBJ2-1; TRBD2 matches at 7 bases. The CDR3 loop spans 15 amino acids. V gave up 0 bases and J gave up 8 bases; unmatched junction bases: 10. Germline CDR1 reads DFQATT; CDR2 reads SNEGSKA (reference sequence). CDR3 nucleotide sequence: TGCAGTGCTAGAGATTGGTCCGGAGGGAGGGATGAGCAGTTCTTC. The encoded protein is CSARDWSGGRDEQFF.

A word on this clonotype: A much larger clone is a single base away; this may be a read error. The chain couples TRBV20-1 to TRBJ2-7; D is uncertain. The CDR3 extends over 14 amino acids. CDR1 and CDR2 from the germline V gene are DFQATT and SNEGSKA (reference sequence). V was shortened by 4 bases and J by 7 bases, with 20 bases between the two germline ends. The chain's CDR3 is CSANKDEWLGEQYF. CDR3 DNA: TGCAGTGCTAACAAGGACGAGTGGTTGGGAGAGCAGTACTTC.

This clonotype has ten or more counts. The J gene is TRBJ2-7, the V gene TRBV20-1; possibly TRBD1 or TRBD2 for D (5 bases each). The CDR3 has 15 amino acids. In germline, CDR1 is DFQATT, CDR2 SNEGSKA (reference sequence). V lost 3 bases, J lost 0 bases, and 15 bases lay in between. The CDR3: CSARRGQVISYEQYF. The CDR3 nucleotides are TGCAGTGCTAGGAGGGGTCAGGTGATCTCCTACGAGCAGTACTTC.

This clonotype was detected many times. J is TRBJ2-3 and V is TRBV20-1, with D tentatively TRBD2 (5 bases). The CDR3 totals 16 residues. CDR1 is DFQATT, CDR2 SNEGSKA, per germline (reference sequence). Trimming shortened V by 5 bases and J by 6 bases, and 24 bases separated the two germline ends. Here the CDR3 DNA reads TGCAGTGCTGGATCCGGTAGTAGCGTGGGTTCCGATACGCAGTATTTT. Protein product: CSAGSGSSVGSDTQYF.

To note about this clonotype: A much bigger clone sits one base away, suggesting this may be a read error. The chain carries TRBV5-6 and TRBJ2-1, with D unclear. This CDR3 is 16 amino acids long. Germline V gene data show CDR1 as SGHDT and CDR2 as YYEEEE. Trimming pared 0 bases from V and 0 bases from J, leaving 10 bases between. The CDR3 reads CASSLVGRASYNEQFF. CDR3 DNA: TGTGCCAGCAGCTTGGTCGGTAGGGCCTCCTACAATGAGCAGTTCTTC.

This clonotype was picked up many times. The rearrangement joins TRBV29-1 to TRBJ2-2; D could derive from TRBD1 or TRBD2 (5 bases each). This CDR3 is built from 14 residues. V was shortened by 3 bases and J by 4 bases, with 12 bases between the two germline ends. Germline V gene lookup returns CDR1 SQVTM and CDR2 ANQGSEA. The CDR3 region is CSVEWGAGTGELFF. CDR3 DNA sequence: TGCAGCGTTGAGTGGGGCGCGGGCACCGGGGAGCTGTTTTTT.

Notes on this clonotype: A much larger clone lies a single base off, so this may be a read error. J is TRBJ2-1 and V is TRBV7-2; TRBD2 matches 9 bases. The CDR3 spans 15 residues. The germline V gene has CDR1 SGHTA and CDR2 FQGNSA. For the CDR3, the DNA is TGTGCCAACAGCTCGACTAGCGGAGCTTACAATGAGCAGTTCTTC. Translating it yields CANSSTSGAYNEQFF.

This clonotype appeared a few times. The V and J genes are TRBV7-2 and TRBJ1-2; D ambiguous. CDR3 length equals 14 residues. The V gene lost 5 bases and the J gene lost 4 bases, with 14 bases spanning the gap. Germline loops: CDR1 SGHTA, CDR2 FQGNSA. The CDR3: CASSLVAGPYGYTF. In DNA, the CDR3 is TGTGCCAGCAGCCTAGTCGCGGGTCCCTATGGCTACACCTTC.

As concerns this clonotype: Sequence at one end of the junction differs from germline and may be a read error. J is TRBJ2-7 and V is TRBV4-3; D unresolved. CDR1 LGHNA and CDR2 YSLEER come from the germline V gene. This CDR3 has 15 residues. The CDR3 coding sequence is TGCGTCAGCAGCCTATCGATGGGTAGCTCCTACGAGCAGTACTTC. Protein sequence: CVSSLSMGSSYEQYF.

Points on this clonotype: Being one base from a much bigger clone, this may be a read error. V gene TRBV12-3 or TRBV12-4 combines with J gene TRBJ1-3; no clear D gene. This CDR3 has 14 amino acids. DNA for the CDR3: TGTGTCAGCAGTCCTGGACGCATCGGAAACACCATATATTTT. Residues: CVSSPGRIGNTIYF.

This clonotype appeared many times. The chain links TRBV6-5 to TRBJ2-7; D gene unclear. This CDR3 has 15 amino acids. Per germline, CDR1 MNHEY and CDR2 SVGAGI. Between the trimmed V and J ends, which lost 0 bases and 3 bases, there was a span of 12 bases. In DNA form, the CDR3 reads TGTGCCAGCAGTTACTCGATGGCATTTCTCTACGAGCAGTACTTC. This translates into CASSYSMAFLYEQYF.

In this sample, this clonotype turned up many times. This chain uses TRBV19 with TRBJ1-1, with D possibly matching TRBD1 (6 bases). Germline V gene data show CDR1 as LNHDA and CDR2 as SQIVND (reference sequence). Between the trimmed V and J ends, which lost 4 bases and 1 base, there was a span of 10 bases. The CDR3 contains 14 residues. The CDR3 bases are TGTGCCAGTAGTAGAACGACAGGGAACACTGAAGCTTTCTTT. Residues: CASSRTTGNTEAFF. Supplemented by reference TRBV19 and TRBJ1-1, the full variable domain reads DGGITQSPKYLFRKEGQNVTLSCEQNLNHDAMYWYRQDPGQGLRLIYYSQIVNDFQKGDIAEGYSVSREKKESFPLTVTSAQKNPTAFYLCASSRTTGNTEAFFGQGTRLTVV.